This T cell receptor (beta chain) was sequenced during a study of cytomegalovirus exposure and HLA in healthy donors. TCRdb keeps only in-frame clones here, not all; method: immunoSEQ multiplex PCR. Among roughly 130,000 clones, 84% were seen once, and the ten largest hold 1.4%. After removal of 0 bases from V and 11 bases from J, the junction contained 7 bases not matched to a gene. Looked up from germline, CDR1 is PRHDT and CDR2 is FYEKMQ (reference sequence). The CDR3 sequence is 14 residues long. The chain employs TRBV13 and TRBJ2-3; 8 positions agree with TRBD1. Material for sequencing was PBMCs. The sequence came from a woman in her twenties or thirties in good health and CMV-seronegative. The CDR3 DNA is TGTGCCAGCAGCTTAGGCCCCGGACAGGGTGAGCAGTATTTT. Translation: CASSLGPGQGEQYF.